Below are 9 T cell receptor beta chains sequenced from a single sample in a study of cytomegalovirus exposure and HLA in healthy donors. Primers for the PCR totalled 60 Vbeta and 13 Jbeta. Assay used: immunoSEQ multiplex PCR; TCRdb lists only in-frame clones, some missing. The sample yields about 180,000 clones, 76% seen once. Specimen: PBMCs. Receptors originate from a man younger than 35 in good health and CMV-seronegative.

This rearrangement joins TRBV9 to TRBJ2-5, with TRBD2 matching 16 bases. Trimming took 3 bases from V and 2 from J; bases not matched to a gene: 10. The CDR3 is 19 amino acids. In germline, CDR1 is SGDLS, CDR2 YYNGEE. CDR3 bases: TGTGCCAGCAGCGCTCCGGGACTAGCGGGGGGGCCCCGGCAAGAGACCCAGTACTTC. It encodes CASSAPGLAGGPRQETQYF.

J is TRBJ2-1 and V is TRBV7-2; unclear D gene. Germline CDR1 is SGHTA and CDR2 is FQGNSA. V was clipped by 2 bases and J by 5 bases, with 13 bases between them. This CDR3 has 15 residues. The CDR3 region is CASSLSIVTDNEQFF. The CDR3, as DNA: TGTGCCAGCAGCTTATCTATCGTAACAGACAATGAGCAGTTCTTC.

The CDR3 protein is CASSPGPGLGETQYF. In nucleotides, the CDR3 is TGTGCCAGCAGCCCAGGACCAGGACTCGGAGAGACCCAGTACTTC. The chain joins TRBV7-2 to TRBJ2-5, with D possibly being TRBD2 (5 bases). Germline CDR1 and CDR2: SGHTA and FQGNSA. Deletions cut 5 bases from V and 4 bases from J, with 17 bases between. The CDR3 is made up of 15 amino acids.

The V call is TRBV5-1, the J call TRBJ2-7; D is possibly TRBD2 (6 bases). CDR1 and CDR2 (germline): SGHRS, YFSETQ. V lost 4 bases, J lost 0 bases, and 14 bases lay in between. The CDR3 has 15 residues. CDR3 amino acids: CASSVRLEDSYEQYF. As DNA, the CDR3 is TGCGCCAGCAGCGTAAGACTAGAGGACTCCTACGAGCAGTACTTC.

The chain recombines TRBV29-1 with TRBJ1-1; D might be TRBD1 (6 bases). V was clipped by 6 bases and J by 10 bases, with 15 bases between them. Germline CDR1 is SQVTM and CDR2 is ANQGSEA. The CDR3 spans 11 residues. The CDR3 loop is CSVPTLQGAFF. For the CDR3, the DNA is TGCAGCGTCCCAACCTTACAGGGAGCTTTCTTT.

The V call is TRBV7-9, the J call TRBJ2-2; weak D call: TRBD2 (5 bases). The CDR3 is made up of 15 amino acids. Germline CDR1 is SEHNR and CDR2 is FQNEAQ (reference sequence). The V and J ends lost 2 bases and 5 bases respectively, with 12 bases between them. The CDR3 sequence is CASSLSLRGTGELFF. The CDR3 nucleotides read TGTGCCAGCAGCTTATCCCTCCGGGGTACCGGGGAGCTGTTTTTT.

This chain joins TRBV6-1 and TRBJ1-5; weak D call: TRBD1 (6 bases). Germline lookup yields CDR1 MNHNS and CDR2 SASEGT. CDR3 length: 14 residues. The ends were cut back, 4 bases at V and 4 bases at J, with 11 bases in the middle. The CDR3 region is CASSGVQGNQPQHF. The CDR3 bases are TGTGCCAGCAGTGGAGTACAGGGAAATCAGCCCCAGCATTTT.

This clone was found once. The V call is TRBV9, the J call TRBJ2-3; 8 nucleotides align to TRBD2. The V gene's germline CDR1 is SGDLS and CDR2 YYNGEE. After removal of 0 bases from V and 6 bases from J, the junction contained 12 bases not matched to a gene. The CDR3 extends over 17 amino acids. The CDR3 is CASSVAGVLAGMDTQYF. The CDR3 nucleotides read TGTGCCAGCAGCGTAGCTGGGGTATTAGCGGGGATGGATACGCAGTATTTT.

This clone was counted once. CDR3 in amino acids: CASSQTGFGGYTF. CDR3 nucleotides: TGTGCCAGCAGCCAAACAGGGTTCGGCGGCTACACCTTC. The chain joins TRBV27 to TRBJ1-2, with D possibly matching TRBD1 (6 bases). This CDR3 contains 13 residues. Between the trimmed V and J ends, which lost 6 bases and 8 bases, there was a span of 16 bases. Germline values: CDR1 MNHEY, CDR2 SMNVEV (reference sequence).